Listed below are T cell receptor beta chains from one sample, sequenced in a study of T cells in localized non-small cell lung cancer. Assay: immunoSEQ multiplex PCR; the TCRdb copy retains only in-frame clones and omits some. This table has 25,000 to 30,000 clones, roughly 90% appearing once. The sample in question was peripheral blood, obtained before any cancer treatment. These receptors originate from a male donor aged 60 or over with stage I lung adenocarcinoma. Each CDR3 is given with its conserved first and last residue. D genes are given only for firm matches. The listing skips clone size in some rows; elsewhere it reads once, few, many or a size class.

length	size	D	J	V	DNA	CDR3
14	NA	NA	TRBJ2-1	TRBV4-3	TGCGCCAGCAGCCACCAGGCAGTCGACAATGAGCAGTTCTTC	CASSHQAVDNEQFF
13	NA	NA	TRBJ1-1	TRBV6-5	TGTGCCAGCAGTTTAGTTGGTTGGACTGAAGCTTTCTTT	CASSLVGWTEAFF
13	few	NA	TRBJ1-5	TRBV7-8	TGTGCCAGCGGCGCGGAGACCAATCAGCCCCAGCATTTT	CASGAETNQPQHF
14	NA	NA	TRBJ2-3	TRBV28	TGTGCCAGCAGTCGAACAGGTTATGGAGATACGCAGTATTTT	CASSRTGYGDTQYF
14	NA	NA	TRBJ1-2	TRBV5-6	TGTGCCAGCAGCTTGGCCGGGTTTAACTATGGCTACACCTTC	CASSLAGFNYGYTF
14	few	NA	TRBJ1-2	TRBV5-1	TGCGCCAGCAGCTCCTTCGGGACTGAGGAAGGCTACACCTTC	CASSSFGTEEGYTF
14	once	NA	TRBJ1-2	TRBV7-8	TGTGCCAGCAGCTTAGCCGGCTTTAGGGATGGCTACACCTTC	CASSLAGFRDGYTF
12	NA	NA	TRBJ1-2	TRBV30	TGTGCCTGGACGCCCTTAGGGTATGGCTACACCTTC	CAWTPLGYGYTF
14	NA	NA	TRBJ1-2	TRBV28	TGTGCCAGCAGCCCAGGAGGGCCCCCCGGCGGCTACACCTTC	CASSPGGPPGGYTF
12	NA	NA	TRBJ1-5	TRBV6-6	TGTGCCAGCAGTTACTTGGAGGGGCCCCAGCATTTT	CASSYLEGPQHF
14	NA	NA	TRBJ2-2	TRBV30	TGTGCCCGCAGGGCCCTCATTAACACCGGGGAGCTGTTTTTT	CARRALINTGELFF
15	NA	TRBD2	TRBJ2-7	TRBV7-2	TGTGCCAGCAGCTTAGGAATAGCGGGGGGTTACGAGCAGTACTTC	CASSLGIAGGYEQYF
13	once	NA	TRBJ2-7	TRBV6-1	TGTGCCAGCAACCTCGGGACAAATTACGAGCAGTACTTC	CASNLGTNYEQYF
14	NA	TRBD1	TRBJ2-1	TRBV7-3	TGTGCCAGCAGCTTAGGGACAGGGCTCAGTGAGCAGTTCTTC	CASSLGTGLSEQFF
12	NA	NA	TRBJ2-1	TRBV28	TGTGCGACGGGCCCTTTATACAATGAGCAGTTCTTC	CATGPLYNEQFF
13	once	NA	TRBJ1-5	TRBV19	TGTGCCAGTTCGGAACAGAGCAATCAGCCCCAGCATTTT	CASSEQSNQPQHF
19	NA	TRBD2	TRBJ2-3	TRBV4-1	TGCGCCAGCAGCCTCGATTTAGCGGGAGCGGGGGCCGTCACAGATACGCAGTATTTT	CASSLDLAGAGAVTDTQYF
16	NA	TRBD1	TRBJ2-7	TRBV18	TGTGCCAGCTCACCACTGGGTGGGACAGGGGGAGTCGAGCAGTACTTC	CASSPLGGTGGVEQYF
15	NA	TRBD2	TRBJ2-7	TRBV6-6	TGTGCCAGCAGCCCACGGGCGGGGGGGAGATCCGAGCAGTACTTC	CASSPRAGGRSEQYF
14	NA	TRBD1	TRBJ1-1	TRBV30	TGTGCCTGGAGGTACTCCGGGACAGGGACCGAAGCTTTCTTT	CAWRYSGTGTEAFF
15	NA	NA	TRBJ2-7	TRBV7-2	TGTGCCAGCAGCTTAGCGGCAGGGGCCCACTACGAGCAGTACTTC	CASSLAAGAHYEQYF
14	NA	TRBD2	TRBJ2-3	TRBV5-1	TGCGCCAGCAGCTCCGGGACTAGCTCAGATACGCAGTATTTT	CASSSGTSSDTQYF
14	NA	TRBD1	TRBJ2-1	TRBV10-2	TGCGCCAGCAAGGACAGGGGACCCTACAATGAGCAGTTCTTC	CASKDRGPYNEQFF
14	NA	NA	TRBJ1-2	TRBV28	TGTGCCAGCAGCCGCCTCGGGAAGGACTATGGCTACACCTTC	CASSRLGKDYGYTF
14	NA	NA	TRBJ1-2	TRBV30	TGTGCCTGGACTCAATTACAGCGGGACTATGGCTACACCTTC	CAWTQLQRDYGYTF
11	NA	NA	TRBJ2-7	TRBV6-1	TGTGCCAGCAGCAGTGAACACGAGCAGTACTTC	CASSSEHEQYF
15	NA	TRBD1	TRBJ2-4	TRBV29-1	TGCAGCGTTGACGGGACAGGTCGAGCCAAAAACATTCAGTACTTC	CSVDGTGRAKNIQYF
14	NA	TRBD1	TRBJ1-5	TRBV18	TGTGCCAGCTCGGTTACAGGGGGCAATCAGCCCCAGCATTTT	CASSVTGGNQPQHF
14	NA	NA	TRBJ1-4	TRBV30	TGTGCCTGGGCCGACGGGGGATCCGATGAAAAACTGTTTTTT	CAWADGGSDEKLFF
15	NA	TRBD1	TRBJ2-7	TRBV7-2	TGTGCCAGCAGCCTCACCCGACAGGGGTTGTACGAGCAGTACTTC	CASSLTRQGLYEQYF
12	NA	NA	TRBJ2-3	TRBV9	TGTGCCAGCAGCGTAAAGGCAGACACGCAGTATTTT	CASSVKADTQYF
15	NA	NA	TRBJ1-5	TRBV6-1	TGTGCCAGCAGTGAACATGGGGGTAGCAATCAGCCCCAGCATTTT	CASSEHGGSNQPQHF
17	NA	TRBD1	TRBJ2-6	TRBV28	TGTGCCAGCAGCTTAGGGAACAGGGGCTCTGGGGCCAACGTCCTGACTTTC	CASSLGNRGSGANVLTF